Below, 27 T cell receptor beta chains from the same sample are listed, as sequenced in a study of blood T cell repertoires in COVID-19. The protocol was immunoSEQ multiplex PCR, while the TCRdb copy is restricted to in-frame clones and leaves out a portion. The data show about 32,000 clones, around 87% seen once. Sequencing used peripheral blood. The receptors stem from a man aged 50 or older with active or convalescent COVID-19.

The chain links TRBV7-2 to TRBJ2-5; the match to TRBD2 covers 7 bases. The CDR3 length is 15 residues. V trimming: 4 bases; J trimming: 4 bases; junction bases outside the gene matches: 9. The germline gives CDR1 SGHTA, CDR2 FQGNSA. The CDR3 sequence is CASSSHQREIETQYF. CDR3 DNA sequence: TGTGCCAGCAGCTCACATCAGCGGGAAATAGAGACCCAGTACTTC.

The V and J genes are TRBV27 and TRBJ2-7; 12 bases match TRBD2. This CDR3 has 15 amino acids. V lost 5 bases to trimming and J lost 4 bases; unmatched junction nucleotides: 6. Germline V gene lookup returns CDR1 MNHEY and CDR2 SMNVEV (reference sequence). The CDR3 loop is CASSTGLAGSYEQYF. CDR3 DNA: TGTGCCAGCAGTACCGGACTAGCGGGATCATACGAGCAGTACTTC.

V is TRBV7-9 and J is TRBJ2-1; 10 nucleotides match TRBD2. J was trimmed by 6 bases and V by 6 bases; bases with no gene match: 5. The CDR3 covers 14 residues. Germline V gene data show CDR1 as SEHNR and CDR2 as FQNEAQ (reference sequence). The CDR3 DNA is TGTGCCAGCAGGCTAGCGGGGGTTTCCAATGAGCAGTTCTTC. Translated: CASRLAGVSNEQFF. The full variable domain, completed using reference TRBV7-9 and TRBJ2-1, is DTGVSQNPRHKITKRGQNVTFRCDPISEHNRLYWYRQTLGQGPEFLTYFQNEAQLEKSRLLSDRFSAERPKGSFSTLEIQRTEQGDSAMYLCASRLAGVSNEQFFGPGTRLTVL.

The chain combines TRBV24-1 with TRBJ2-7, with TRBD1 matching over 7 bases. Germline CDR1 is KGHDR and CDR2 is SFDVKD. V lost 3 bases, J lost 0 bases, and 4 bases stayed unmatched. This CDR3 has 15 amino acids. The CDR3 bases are TGTGCCACCAGTGATCGGACAGGCGACTCCTACGAGCAGTACTTC. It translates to CATSDRTGDSYEQYF.

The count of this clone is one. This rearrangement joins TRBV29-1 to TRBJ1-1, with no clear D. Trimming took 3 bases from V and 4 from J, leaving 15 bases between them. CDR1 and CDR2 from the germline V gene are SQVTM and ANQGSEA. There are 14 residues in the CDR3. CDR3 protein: CSVDMVDYGTEAFF. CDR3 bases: TGCAGCGTTGATATGGTGGACTACGGCACTGAAGCTTTCTTT.

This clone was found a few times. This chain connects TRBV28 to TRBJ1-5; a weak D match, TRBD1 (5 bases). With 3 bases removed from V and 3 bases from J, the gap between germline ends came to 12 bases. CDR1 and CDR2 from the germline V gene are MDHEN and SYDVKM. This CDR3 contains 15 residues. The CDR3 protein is CASSFFDSHNQPQHF. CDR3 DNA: TGTGCCAGCAGTTTTTTCGACAGCCACAATCAGCCCCAGCATTTT.

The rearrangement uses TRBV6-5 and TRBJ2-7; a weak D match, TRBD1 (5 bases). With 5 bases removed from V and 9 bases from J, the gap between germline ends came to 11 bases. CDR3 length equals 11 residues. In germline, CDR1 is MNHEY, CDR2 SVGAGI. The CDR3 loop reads CASSRQNRQYF. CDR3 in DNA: TGTGCCAGCAGTCGACAGAACCGGCAGTACTTC.

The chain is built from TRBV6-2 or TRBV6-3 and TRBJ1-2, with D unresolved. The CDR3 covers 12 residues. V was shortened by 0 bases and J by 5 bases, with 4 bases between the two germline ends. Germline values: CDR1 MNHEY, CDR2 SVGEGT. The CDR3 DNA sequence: TGTGCCAGCAGTTACTCCCAGTATGGCTACACCTTC. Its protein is CASSYSQYGYTF.

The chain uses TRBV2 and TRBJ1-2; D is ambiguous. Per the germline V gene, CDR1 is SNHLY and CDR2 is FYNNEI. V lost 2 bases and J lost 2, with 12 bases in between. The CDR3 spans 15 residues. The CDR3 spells CASSETSAVNYGYTF. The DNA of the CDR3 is TGTGCCAGCAGTGAAACCAGTGCCGTGAACTATGGCTACACCTTC.

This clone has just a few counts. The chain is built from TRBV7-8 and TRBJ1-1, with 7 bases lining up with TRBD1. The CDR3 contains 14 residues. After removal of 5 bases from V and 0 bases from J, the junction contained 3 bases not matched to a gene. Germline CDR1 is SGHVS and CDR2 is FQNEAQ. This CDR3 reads CASSATGVNTEAFF. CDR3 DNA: TGTGCCAGCAGCGCAACAGGGGTGAACACTGAAGCTTTCTTT.

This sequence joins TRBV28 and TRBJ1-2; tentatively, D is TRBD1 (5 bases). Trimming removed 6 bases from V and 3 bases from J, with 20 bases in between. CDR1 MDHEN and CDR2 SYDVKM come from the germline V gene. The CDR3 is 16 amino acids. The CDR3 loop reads CASRPSGGGLDYGYTF. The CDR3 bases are TGTGCCAGCAGGCCTAGCGGGGGGGGTTTAGACTATGGCTACACCTTC.

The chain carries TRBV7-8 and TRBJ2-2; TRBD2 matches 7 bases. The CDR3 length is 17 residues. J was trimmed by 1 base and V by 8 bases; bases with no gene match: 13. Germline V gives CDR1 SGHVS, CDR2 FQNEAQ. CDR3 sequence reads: CASSSSGRGVNTGELFF. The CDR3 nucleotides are TGTGCCAGCTCGAGTAGTGGCCGGGGGGTGAACACCGGGGAGCTGTTTTTT.

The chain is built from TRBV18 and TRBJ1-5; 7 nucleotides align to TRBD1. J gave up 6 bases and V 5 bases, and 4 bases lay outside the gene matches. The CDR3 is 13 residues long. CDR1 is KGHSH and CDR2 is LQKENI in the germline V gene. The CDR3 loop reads CASSSDRAQPQHF. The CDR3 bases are TGTGCCAGCTCATCAGACAGGGCTCAGCCCCAGCATTTT.

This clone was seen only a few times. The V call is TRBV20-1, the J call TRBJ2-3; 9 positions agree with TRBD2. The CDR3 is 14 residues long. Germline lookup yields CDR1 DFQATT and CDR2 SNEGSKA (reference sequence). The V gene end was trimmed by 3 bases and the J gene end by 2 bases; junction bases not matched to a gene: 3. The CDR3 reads CSASLAGVTDTQYF. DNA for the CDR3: TGCAGTGCTAGTTTAGCGGGAGTCACAGATACGCAGTATTTT.

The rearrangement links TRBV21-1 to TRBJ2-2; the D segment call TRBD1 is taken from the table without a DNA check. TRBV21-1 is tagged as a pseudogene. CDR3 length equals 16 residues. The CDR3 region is CASSNRDRGNTGELFF. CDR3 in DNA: TGTGCCAGCAGCAACCGGGACAGGGGGAACACCGGGGAGCTGTTTTTT.

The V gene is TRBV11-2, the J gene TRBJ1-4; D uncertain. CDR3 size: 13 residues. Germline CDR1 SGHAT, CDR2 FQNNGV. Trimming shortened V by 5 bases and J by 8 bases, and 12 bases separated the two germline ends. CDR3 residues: CASSTHTEEKLFF. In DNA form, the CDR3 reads TGTGCCAGCAGCACCCACACGGAGGAAAAACTGTTTTTT.

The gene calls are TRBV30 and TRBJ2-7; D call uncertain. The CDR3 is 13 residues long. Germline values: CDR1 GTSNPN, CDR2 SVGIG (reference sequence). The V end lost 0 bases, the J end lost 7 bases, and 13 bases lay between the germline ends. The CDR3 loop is CAWSVAAAIEQYF. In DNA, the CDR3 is TGTGCCTGGAGTGTGGCCGCGGCAATTGAGCAGTACTTC.

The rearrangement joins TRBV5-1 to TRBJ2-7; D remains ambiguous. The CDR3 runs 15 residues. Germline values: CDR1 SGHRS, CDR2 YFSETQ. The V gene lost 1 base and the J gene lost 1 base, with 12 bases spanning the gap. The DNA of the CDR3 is TGCGCCAGCAGCTTGAATGGAGCAGAGTCCTACGAGCAGTACTTC. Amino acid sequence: CASSLNGAESYEQYF.

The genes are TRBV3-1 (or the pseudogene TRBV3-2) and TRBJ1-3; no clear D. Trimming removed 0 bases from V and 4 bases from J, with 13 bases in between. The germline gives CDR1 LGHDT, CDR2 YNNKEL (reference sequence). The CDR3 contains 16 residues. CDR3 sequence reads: CASSQDWAASGNTIYF. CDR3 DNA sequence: TGTGCCAGCAGCCAAGATTGGGCCGCCTCGGGAAACACCATATATTTT.

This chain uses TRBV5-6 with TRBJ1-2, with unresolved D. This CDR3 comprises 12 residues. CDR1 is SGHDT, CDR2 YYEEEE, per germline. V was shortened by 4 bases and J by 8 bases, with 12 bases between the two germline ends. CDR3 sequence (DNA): TGTGCCAGCAGCCCCGGGGAGGGAGGCTACACCTTC. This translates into CASSPGEGGYTF.

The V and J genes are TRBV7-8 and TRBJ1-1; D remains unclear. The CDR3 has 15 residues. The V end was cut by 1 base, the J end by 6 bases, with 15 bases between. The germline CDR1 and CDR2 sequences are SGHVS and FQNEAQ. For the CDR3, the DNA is TGTGCCAGCAGCTTAGTAGGCCAGCCGCGGGCTGAAGCTTTCTTT. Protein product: CASSLVGQPRAEAFF.

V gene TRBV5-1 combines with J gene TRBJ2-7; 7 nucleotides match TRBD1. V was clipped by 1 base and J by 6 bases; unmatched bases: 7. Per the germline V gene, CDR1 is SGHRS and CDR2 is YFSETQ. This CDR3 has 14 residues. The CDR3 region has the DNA TGCGCCAGCAGCTTGAGGGCAGGGGGAAGCGAGCAGTACTTC. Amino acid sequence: CASSLRAGGSEQYF.

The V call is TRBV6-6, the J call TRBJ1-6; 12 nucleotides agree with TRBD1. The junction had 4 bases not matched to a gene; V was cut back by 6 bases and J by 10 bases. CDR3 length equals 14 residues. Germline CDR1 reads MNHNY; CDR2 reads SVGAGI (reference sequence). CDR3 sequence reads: CASRTGTGGSPLHF. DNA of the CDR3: TGTGCCAGCAGAACCGGGACAGGGGGCTCACCCCTCCACTTT.

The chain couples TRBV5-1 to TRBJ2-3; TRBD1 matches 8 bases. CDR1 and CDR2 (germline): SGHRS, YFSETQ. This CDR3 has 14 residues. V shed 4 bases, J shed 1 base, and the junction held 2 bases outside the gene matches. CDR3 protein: CASSLQGGTDTQYF. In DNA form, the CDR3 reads TGCGCCAGCAGCCTACAGGGGGGCACAGATACGCAGTATTTT.

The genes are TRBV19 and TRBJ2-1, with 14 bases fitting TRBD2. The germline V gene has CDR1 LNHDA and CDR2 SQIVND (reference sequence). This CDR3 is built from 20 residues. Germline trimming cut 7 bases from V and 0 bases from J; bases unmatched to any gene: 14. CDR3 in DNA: TGTGCCAGTACCAGTATGCCGGGACTAGCGGGAGTTCACTCCTACAATGAGCAGTTCTTC. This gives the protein CASTSMPGLAGVHSYNEQFF.

CDR3 residues: CATRGTGKTQYF. The CDR3 coding sequence is TGTGCCACCCGCGGTACAGGGAAGACCCAGTACTTC. The chain couples TRBV24-1 to TRBJ2-5, with D possibly matching TRBD1 (6 bases). This CDR3 is 12 amino acids long. V lost 9 bases to trimming and J lost 6 bases, with 13 bases between them. The germline CDR1 and CDR2 sequences are KGHDR and SFDVKD.

The CDR3 here is CARSSGVGRGQEREPTPNRREQYF. The CDR3 DNA sequence: TGTGCCAGAAGCTCGGGGGTCGGCAGGGGGCAGGAGCGGGAACCAACCCCCAATCGTCGTGAGCAGTACTTC. The chain links TRBV5-3 to TRBJ2-7; TRBD1 is a possible D gene (8 bases). Being an ORF, TRBV5-3 has a function that is uncertain. This CDR3 is 24 amino acids long. V lost 3 bases and J lost 7, with 47 bases in between.